This T cell receptor (beta chain) was identified during a study of T-cell memory formation after mild COVID-19. The wider study: Largely donor-specific TCR clusters were found. Broader study findings: That cross-reactive memory joined was suggested by some responding clones appearing in pre-infection memory.

TCRdb redid the calling of the 5' RACE reads with MiXCR, one entry per CDR3 protein. The sample includes 50,000 or so distinct CDR3 sequences, 9.3% of them seen just once. Comments on this clonotype: Its target is unknown.

CDR1 and CDR2 (germline): KGHSH, LQKENI. There are 12 residues in the CDR3. V was pared by 2 bases and J by 2 bases, with 4 bases between. The chain recombines TRBV18 with TRBJ2-7; D remains unclear. This receptor was obtained from an adult woman who had mild COVID-19 (a few samples of this study predate the infection). Cell type and time point are not known. Source material: PBMCs or a T cell subset sorted from them (not recorded which). The CDR3 nucleotides read TGTGCCAGCTCACCATCGCCCTACGAGCAGTACTTC. Protein product: CASSPSPYEQYF.